Listed here is a single TCR beta chain. From germline, CDR1 is MGHDK and CDR2 SYGVNS. The V and J ends lost 3 bases and 4 bases respectively, with 9 bases between them. The CDR3 runs 13 residues. This record belongs to a study of blood T cell repertoires in COVID-19. Study as a whole: The United States, Italy and Spain were the sources of the acute and convalescent COVID-19 samples. PBMCs, B-cell-depleted T cells, or T cells were the source of the cDNA or gDNA that made up the material.

In the authors' workflow: Amplification from reference gene primers served as the basis for estimated nucleated cell counts. Measured with immunoSEQ multiplex PCR; TCRdb has only the in-frame clones, and not every one. V and J calls plus clone size are reproduced from that table; the DNA served to infer D and trimming. The data hold roughly 200,000 clones, with about 87% observed a single time. Sequencing was performed on peripheral blood. This TCR came from a man between 65 and 85 years old with acute or convalescent COVID-19. The V call is TRBV25-1, the J call TRBJ1-1, with D unclear. CDR3 protein: CASSDSRGTEAFF. CDR3 DNA: TGTGCCAGCAGTGACAGCAGAGGCACTGAAGCTTTCTTT. Combining the CDR3 with reference TRBV25-1 and TRBJ1-1 gives the whole variable domain EADIYQTPRYLVIGTGKKITLECSQTMGHDKMYWYQQDPGMELHLIHYSYGVNSTEKGDLSSESTVSRIRTEHFPLTLESARPSHTSQYLCASSDSRGTEAFFGQGTRLTVV.